This T cell receptor beta chain was sequenced for a study of CD8+CD57+ T cells in acquired aplastic anemia (dated by TCRdb to the late 2010s). Context from the whole study: On average, sorted CD4+ and CD8+ cells yielded 3.2 ug of extracted DNA, with a range of roughly 0.18 to 27.4 ug. CD8+CD57+ expansion was defined as a frequency above the mean frequency observed in healthy subjects.

Study-wide conclusions, independent of this receptor: Although 25 to 30 CD8+ CDR3 sequences were shared by patients and controls, these sequences appeared highly expressed in patients and within the immunodominant clones of patients. Between patients and healthy controls, no significant difference in CD8+ Simpson's diversity was found (P=0.060).

This clonotype was counted only a few times. It has no known antigen specificity. Base qualities are not provided; no much larger clone lies one nucleotide away. The patients picked for sequencing were ones in whom flow cytometry had shown an expansion of CD8+CD57+ cells. Severe acquired aplastic anemia was diagnosed in all patients according to International Study of Aplastic Anemia and Agranulocytosis and Camitta criteria. At the time blood was sampled, none of the patients had received any therapy. The study deep-sequenced TCR repertoires of sorted CD4+ and CD8+ blood T cells from severe aplastic anemia patients and healthy subjects. Patients were enrolled in the USA under clinicaltrials.gov protocols 00001620, 01623167, 00001397, 00071045, 00081523 and 00961064. Ficoll-Paque density gradient centrifugation was used to isolate peripheral blood mononuclear cells. Before DNA was extracted, CD4+ and CD8+ T cells were sorted using either FACS or magnetic beads.

Genomic DNA was used as template for profiling of TCR beta VDJ combinations and CDR3 sequences. An Illumina HiSeq 2000 was the platform used for TCR repertoire sequencing. The published analysis was carried out like this. TRBV/TRBJ rearrangement plots, CDR3 size and DJ length profiles, and Simpson's diversity index were used to evaluate the repertoires. Whichever DNA sequence was most abundant in the deep sequencing data was defined as the immunodominant clone. CDR3 amino acid sequences were screened for sharing across subjects and compared with published repertoires and the VDJdb database. TCRdb reran the public reads through fastp at Q25 and MiXCR, keeping productive beta chains. Rows with a matching CDR3 protein are joined into one entry that keeps the most common DNA and genes. The V and J calls here are based on TCRdb, not the publication. The sample table contains hundreds of thousands of distinct CDR3 sequences; only one count was recorded for 45% to 50% of them. The top ten clonotypes cover about 8.3% of the sample.

Source material: sorted CD4+, CD8+, or CD8+CD57+ T cells (not recorded which) from PBMCs. This receptor was obtained from a human donor with aplastic anemia.

The CDR3 loop reads CASRPDLGAEQFF. The DNA reads TGTGCCAGCAGACCCGACCTAGGGGCTGAGCAGTTCTTC. The V and J segments used are TRBV27 and TRBJ2-1; TRBD1 is a weak D gene call, 5 bases matching. CDR1 and CDR2, per the germline V gene (reference sequence), are MNHEY and SMNVEV. The trim is 6 bases for V and 9 bases for J, with a gap of 15 bases between the germline ends. The CDR3 has 13 amino acids, counting the end cysteine and phenylalanine. Only the CDR3 portion is preserved as DNA: 39 bases, with reading frame beginning at the first base.